The rows below give T cell receptor beta chains drawn from one sample of a study of Ad26.COV2.S vaccination and SARS-CoV-2 variants. Here immunoSEQ multiplex PCR was the method, and the copy in TCRdb shows in-frame clones only, minus some. Of around 400,000 clones in the sample, about 93% were seen once. Specimen: peripheral blood, collected in a trial of Ad26.COV2.S vaccine versus placebo. The receptors derive from a person aged 18-65 years who received the Ad26.COV2.S COVID-19 vaccine or a placebo. Each CDR3 is given with its conserved first and last residue. The D gene is left open where the match is weak.

- TRBJ1-6 TRBV21-1 CASSSSSYNSPLHF TGTGCCAGCAGTTCAAGCTCCTATAATTCACCCCTCCACTTT
- TRBJ2-4 TRBV20-1 CSASSLTGSAKNIQYF TGCAGTGCTAGTTCTCTAACTGGGTCGGCCAAAAACATTCAGTACTTC
TRBD2 TRBJ2-3 TRBV9 CASSVGLGFADTQYF TGTGCCAGCAGCGTGGGACTAGGTTTTGCAGATACGCAGTATTTT
- TRBJ2-3 TRBV5-1 CASSLDSTDTQYF TGCGCCAGCAGCTTAGATAGCACAGATACGCAGTATTTT
TRBD1 TRBJ2-2 TRBV15 CATSRGQGADYGELFF TGTGCCACCAGCAGAGGTCAGGGGGCGGATTACGGGGAGCTGTTTTTT
- TRBJ2-3 TRBV6-5 CASKGSADTQYF TGTGCCAGCAAAGGGAGTGCAGATACGCAGTATTTT
- TRBJ1-1 TRBV11-2 CASSLDSWTEAFF TGTGCCAGCAGCTTAGACTCCTGGACTGAAGCTTTCTTT
TRBD1 TRBJ2-1 TRBV29-1 CSLCWTGECDEQFF TGCAGCTTATGCTGGACAGGGGAATGCGATGAGCAGTTCTTC
- TRBJ2-7 TRBV3-1/TRBV3-2 CASSQGATAYEQYF TGTGCCAGCAGCCAAGGTGCGACAGCCTACGAGCAGTACTTC
TRBD1 TRBJ1-2 TRBV19 CASTLPGQGTANYGYTF TGTGCCAGTACTCTTCCGGGACAGGGGACAGCTAACTATGGCTACACCTTC
- TRBJ2-3 TRBV6-2/TRBV6-3 CASSYGGFSGTDTQYF TGTGCCAGCAGTTACGGAGGTTTCTCCGGCACAGATACGCAGTATTTT
- TRBJ1-1 TRBV9 CASSVEVVTEAFF TGTGCCAGCAGCGTAGAGGTGGTCACTGAAGCTTTCTTT
- TRBJ2-3 TRBV30 CAWLGGYTDTQYF TGTGCCTGGTTAGGGGGATACACAGATACGCAGTATTTT
TRBD1 TRBJ2-1 TRBV7-2 CASSLGRQGNNEQFF TGTGCCAGCAGCTTAGGTCGACAGGGTAATAATGAGCAGTTCTTC
TRBD2 TRBJ2-2 TRBV4-3 CASSQWTSYTGELFF TGCGCCAGCAGCCAATGGACTAGTTACACCGGGGAGCTGTTTTTT
- TRBJ2-5 TRBV5-4 CASKNKGGVETQYF TGTGCCAGCAAGAACAAAGGGGGGGTAGAGACCCAGTACTTC